The clone carrying this TCR beta chain appeared many times. The data originate from a study of T cells in Graves' hyperthyroidism and ophthalmopathy. Germline values: CDR1 SEHNR, CDR2 FQNEAQ (reference sequence). Trimming removed 4 bases from V and 9 bases from J, with 13 bases in between. This CDR3 region has 12 residues. Every diagnosis used clinical symptoms, serum thyroxine and TRAb, thyroid ultrasound and orbital computed tomography. RNA transcripts gave rise to amplified TCR beta CDR3 regions. Primed by the HTBI set, a first-round RT-PCR was run on the TCR CDR3. TCRdb independently ran MiXCR on the multiplex PCR reads; one entry per CDR3 protein. Among around 620,000 distinct CDR3 sequences, more than 13% were seen once, and the ten largest hold less than 9%.

The origin of this receptor is a woman aged 18-35 years with Graves' ophthalmopathy. V usage is TRBV7-9 and J usage is TRBJ2-7; D is possibly TRBD2 (6 bases). The sample was blood. CDR3 nucleotides: TGTGCCAGCAGCTACGGAGAGGGAGGGCAGTACTTC. It codes for CASSYGEGGQYF.